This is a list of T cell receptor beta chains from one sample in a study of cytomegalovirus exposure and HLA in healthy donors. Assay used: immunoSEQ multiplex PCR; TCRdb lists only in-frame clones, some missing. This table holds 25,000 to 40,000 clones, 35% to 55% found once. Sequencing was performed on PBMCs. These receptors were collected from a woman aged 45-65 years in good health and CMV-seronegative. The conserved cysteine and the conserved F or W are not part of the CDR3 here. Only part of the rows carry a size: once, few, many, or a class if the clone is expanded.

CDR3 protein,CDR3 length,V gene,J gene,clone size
AWSVRERYNEKLF,13,TRBV30,TRBJ1-4,-
ASRDRGRWEQY,11,TRBV28,TRBJ2-5,-
ASSQDWGDPKSSGNTIY,17,TRBV4-2,TRBJ1-3,few
ASSFEPIPSYEQY,13,TRBV7-6,TRBJ2-7,-
ASSEWTDAGELF,12,TRBV6-1,TRBJ2-2,once
ASSLGLAPTGETQY,14,TRBV5-1,TRBJ2-5,-
ASRAGTSGSPTEQF,14,TRBV7-8,TRBJ2-1,few
SVRLAGRGEQF,11,TRBV29-1,TRBJ2-1,few
ASSQEWRASETQY,13,TRBV4-1,TRBJ2-5,-
ASSREGLAGHNEQF,14,TRBV19,TRBJ2-1,-
ASSLDYGGIGNQPQH,15,TRBV4-1,TRBJ1-5,few
ASSDIWETQY,10,TRBV14,TRBJ2-5,-
ASGLFPGGSGANVLT,15,TRBV12-5,TRBJ2-6,few
ASSLQGLAGLSEQY,14,TRBV5-5,TRBJ2-7,few
ASSPSREMNTEAF,13,TRBV9,TRBJ1-1,-
ANTQDRAGELF,11,TRBV2,TRBJ2-2,-
ASSRDRGLTEAF,12,TRBV6-5,TRBJ1-1,-
ASSLELLRTSYEQY,14,TRBV7-2,TRBJ2-7,-
ASSLGVGGLNQPQH,14,TRBV7-9,TRBJ1-5,-
SVVVADSASQETQY,14,TRBV29-1,TRBJ2-5,few
ASSPPQGSGYYGYT,14,TRBV4-3,TRBJ1-2,-
ASSQDGDTYYEQY,13,TRBV4-1,TRBJ2-7,few
AAGGASSGANVLT,13,TRBV27,TRBJ2-6,-
ASSSTYTSGGETQY,14,TRBV5-1,TRBJ2-5,-
ASSLETGSNTEAF,13,TRBV7-6,TRBJ1-1,-
AWSPGTLNLYGYT,13,TRBV30,TRBJ1-2,-
ASSLTSGGVNIQY,13,TRBV5-4,TRBJ2-4,-
ASSLMGLAASYEQY,14,TRBV5-4,TRBJ2-7,few
ASSKEGLVDYT,11,TRBV5-4,TRBJ1-2,-
ASSAGGLAGRNIQY,14,TRBV9,TRBJ2-4,-
ASSIALYRDKTGELF,15,TRBV19,TRBJ2-2,-
ASSPRAVNEQY,11,TRBV7-6,TRBJ2-7,-
ASSVSGIADTQY,12,TRBV9,TRBJ2-3,-
ASSEQSRDRGTDTQY,15,TRBV6-1,TRBJ2-3,few
ASSLASGGTGEQF,13,TRBV7-9,TRBJ2-1,-
ASSDRTGRNIQY,12,TRBV11-2,TRBJ2-4,-
ASIARGGTQY,10,TRBV6-5,TRBJ2-3,-
ASSLEPLTSGGATDTQY,17,TRBV5-1,TRBJ2-3,-
ASGLVGWDRDYEQY,14,TRBV12-5,TRBJ2-7,few
AKVEGGPPYNEQF,13,TRBV19,TRBJ2-1,-
ASSRTSGNEQF,11,TRBV28,TRBJ2-1,-
ASSWTSVSYEQY,12,TRBV27,TRBJ2-7,few
ASSTKGGNQPQH,12,TRBV6-5,TRBJ1-5,-